A selection of T cell receptor beta chains follows, all from one sample in a study of T cell changes during pregnancy in multiple sclerosis. Sequencing was performed with immunoSEQ multiplex PCR; in TCRdb, only in-frame clones are kept and a portion is missing. The sample yields 50,000 to 65,000 clones, under 95% seen once. Source: CD8+ T cells from peripheral blood mononuclear cells, taken in the second trimester of pregnancy. These receptors were obtained from a female donor with multiple sclerosis, enrolled in a pregnancy study. Each CDR3 is given with its conserved first and last residue. A D gene is named only where the DNA matches it firmly. Size is stated for part of the rows, as once, few or many counts, or as a class when the clone is expanded.

V: TRBV13
size: NA
D: TRBD1
J: TRBJ1-1
CDR3: CASSFRGRGWTEAFF
DNA: TGTGCCAGCAGCTTCAGGGGGCGAGGATGGACTGAAGCTTTCTTT

V: TRBV6-5
size: NA
D: NA
J: TRBJ1-1
CDR3: CASGPHTEAFF
DNA: TGTGCCAGCGGGCCCCACACTGAAGCTTTCTTT

V: TRBV27
size: NA
D: TRBD1
J: TRBJ1-2
CDR3: CASKDDRVGYTF
DNA: TGTGCCAGCAAGGACGACAGGGTCGGCTACACCTTC

V: TRBV2
size: NA
D: NA
J: TRBJ2-1
CDR3: CASSDYNSNEQFF
DNA: TGTGCCAGCAGTGATTACAATTCCAATGAGCAGTTCTTC

V: TRBV28
size: NA
D: NA
J: TRBJ1-5
CDR3: CASSLLGRSQPQHF
DNA: TGTGCCAGCAGTTTGCTGGGGCGGTCACAGCCCCAGCATTTT

V: TRBV7-9
size: once
D: TRBD1
J: TRBJ1-4
CDR3: CASSSSGQGLYNEKLFF
DNA: TGTGCCAGCAGCTCCTCGGGACAGGGGCTTTATAATGAAAAACTGTTTTTT

V: TRBV19
size: NA
D: NA
J: TRBJ1-2
CDR3: CASSLPGNGYTF
DNA: TGTGCCAGTAGTCTCCCGGGGAATGGCTACACCTTC

V: TRBV6-1
size: NA
D: TRBD1
J: TRBJ1-1
CDR3: CASYRGFGNTEAFF
DNA: TGTGCCAGCTACAGGGGTTTTGGGAACACTGAAGCTTTCTTT

V: TRBV5-1
size: NA
D: TRBD1
J: TRBJ2-1
CDR3: CASSLQTGGNEQFF
DNA: TGCGCCAGCAGCTTACAGACAGGGGGCAATGAGCAGTTCTTC

V: TRBV9
size: NA
D: NA
J: TRBJ2-2
CDR3: CASSVEGLLGQHRTGELFF
DNA: TGTGCCAGCAGCGTAGAGGGGCTCTTGGGTCAGCACCGCACCGGGGAGCTGTTTTTT

V: TRBV19
size: NA
D: NA
J: TRBJ2-3
CDR3: CASREWAPTDTQYF
DNA: TGTGCCAGTAGAGAGTGGGCACCCACAGATACGCAGTATTTT

V: TRBV5-4
size: NA
D: NA
J: TRBJ2-1
CDR3: CASSLISDEQFF
DNA: TGTGCCAGCAGCTTGATTTCCGATGAGCAGTTCTTC

V: TRBV5-6
size: NA
D: NA
J: TRBJ2-1
CDR3: CASSLVLARNEQFF
DNA: TGTGCCAGCAGCTTAGTGCTAGCCCGAAATGAGCAGTTCTTC

V: TRBV28
size: NA
D: TRBD1
J: TRBJ2-7
CDR3: CASSSTTGAPSYEQYF
DNA: TGTGCCAGCAGTTCGACAACAGGGGCCCCTTCCTACGAGCAGTACTTC

V: TRBV2
size: NA
D: TRBD2
J: TRBJ2-1
CDR3: CASSEALSGSLYNEQFF
DNA: TGTGCCAGCAGTGAAGCGCTTAGCGGGAGTCTCTACAATGAGCAGTTCTTC

V: TRBV7-8
size: NA
D: TRBD1
J: TRBJ1-1
CDR3: CASSFRTGGYSNTEAFF
DNA: TGTGCCAGCAGTTTTAGGACAGGGGGTTATTCGAACACTGAAGCTTTCTTT

V: TRBV27
size: NA
D: NA
J: TRBJ1-2
CDR3: CATLDSYGYTF
DNA: TGTGCCACCCTGGACAGCTATGGCTACACCTTC